Listed below are T cell receptor beta chains from one sample, sequenced in a study of blood T cells in healthy people across ages. TCRdb re-called the 5' RACE reads with MiXCR, one entry per CDR3 protein. This sample carries approximately 850,000 distinct CDR3 sequences, roughly 64% of them seen once, and the ten largest clones take roughly 20%. Sequencing was done on a sample of blood. The receptors originated from a man in his thirties or forties in good health. CDR3s include the opening cysteine and the closing phenylalanine or tryptophan. The D gene is left open where the match is weak. Clone size is given for some rows only: seen once, a few or many times, or a class if the clone is expanded.

J,size,D,V,length,CDR3,DNA
TRBJ2-1,-,TRBD2,TRBV30,17,CAWSGGLAGVKASEQFF,TGTGCCTGGAGTGGAGGACTAGCGGGAGTAAAGGCGAGTGAGCAGTTCTTC
TRBJ2-5,-,TRBD1,TRBV7-2,14,CASSRGTGGETQYF,TGTGCCAGCAGCCGCGGGACAGGGGGTGAGACCCAGTACTTC
TRBJ1-1,-,-,TRBV4-3,13,CASSQDRTDEAFF,TGCGCCAGCAGCCAAGATCGGACAGATGAAGCTTTCTTT
TRBJ2-5,few,-,TRBV28,14,CASSFRGHQETQYF,TGTGCCAGCAGTTTCAGGGGTCACCAAGAGACCCAGTACTTC
TRBJ1-2,few,-,TRBV10-3,13,CAIGGEGSGGYTF,TGTGCCATCGGGGGTGAGGGATCGGGCGGCTACACCTTC
TRBJ2-3,few,-,TRBV28,14,CASSARGRSDTQYF,TGTGCCAGCTCGGCACGGGGGCGGTCGGATACGCAGTATTTT
TRBJ2-5,few,TRBD2,TRBV20-1,15,CSPWTSGREGETQYF,TGCAGTCCCTGGACTAGCGGGAGGGAGGGGGAGACCCAGTACTTC
TRBJ2-1,-,-,TRBV5-6,15,CASSGGGGPRDEQFF,TGTGCCAGCAGCGGGGGTGGGGGGCCCAGGGATGAGCAGTTCTTC
TRBJ1-2,-,-,TRBV6-2/TRBV6-3,15,CASSSAGAGYYGYTF,TGTGCCAGCAGTTCTGCCGGGGCAGGATACTATGGCTACACCTTC
TRBJ2-1,-,-,TRBV3-1,13,CASSQGFDNEQFF,TGTGCCAGCAGCCAAGGTTTTGACAATGAGCAGTTCTTC
TRBJ2-3,few,-,TRBV6-6,13,CASSYLEADTQYF,TGTGCCAGCAGTTACCTAGAGGCAGATACGCAGTATTTT
TRBJ2-5,-,-,TRBV25-1,16,CASTSPRTINRETQYF,TGTGCCAGCACCTCGCCGAGGACTATCAACCGGGAGACCCAGTACTTC
TRBJ2-5,many,-,TRBV12-3/TRBV12-4,13,CASSFAKEETQYF,TGTGCCAGCAGTTTTGCCAAAGAAGAGACCCAGTACTTC
TRBJ1-1,few,-,TRBV7-2,16,CASSLVSSVAAAEAFF,TGTGCCAGCAGCTTAGTTTCATCAGTAGCTGCCGCTGAAGCTTTCTTT
TRBJ1-1,-,TRBD1,TRBV15,16,CATSRDLGQGFTEAFF,TGTGCCACCAGCAGAGATCTGGGACAGGGTTTCACTGAAGCTTTCTTT
TRBJ1-1,-,-,TRBV12-5,14,CASGLVLEGEIAFF,TGTGCTAGTGGTTTGGTACTAGAGGGAGAGATAGCTTTCTTT
TRBJ2-5,few,TRBD2,TRBV4-2,15,CASSQAGTTQETQYF,TGTGCCAGCAGCCAAGCCGGGACTACCCAAGAGACCCAGTACTTC
TRBJ2-1,-,-,TRBV3-1,16,CASSQEPGGMTDEQFF,TGTGCCAGCAGCCAAGAGCCAGGAGGGATGACGGATGAGCAGTTCTTC
TRBJ2-1,few,TRBD2,TRBV6-2/TRBV6-3,17,CASSDGLASPSYNEQFF,TGTGCCAGCAGCGACGGACTAGCGAGTCCGTCCTACAATGAGCAGTTCTTC
TRBJ2-1,-,-,TRBV20-1,14,CSAADTGSYNEQFF,TGCAGTGCTGCCGATACAGGGAGCTACAATGAGCAGTTCTTC
TRBJ2-7,-,-,TRBV29-1,11,CCTGTLYEQYF,TGCTGCACCGGGACTCTCTACGAGCAGTACTTC
TRBJ2-1,-,-,TRBV9,16,CASSGRDSLSHRRQFF,TGTGCCAGCAGCGGCCGTGACTCCCTCTCTCACAGGAGGCAGTTCTTC
TRBJ2-7,-,-,TRBV5-6,12,CASSFPSGEQYF,TGTGCCAGCAGCTTTCCATCTGGCGAGCAGTACTTC
TRBJ2-7,-,-,TRBV7-9,15,CASSGEGSSLYEQYF,TGTGCCAGCAGCGGTGAGGGAAGTTCCCTCTACGAGCAGTACTTC
TRBJ2-3,many,-,TRBV7-9,16,CASSFGRVRTTDTQYF,TGTGCCAGCAGCTTTGGTCGGGTACGGACCACAGATACGCAGTATTTT
TRBJ2-3,-,-,TRBV3-1,15,CASSPANSTTDTQYF,TGTGCCAGCAGCCCCGCTAATTCGACCACTGATACGCAGTATTTT
TRBJ2-7,-,-,TRBV20-1,13,CSASRGTVYEQYF,TGCAGTGCTAGTAGGGGGACCGTCTACGAGCAGTACTTC
TRBJ2-3,many,-,TRBV7-2,13,CASSLTNTDTQYF,TGTGCCAGCAGCCTAACAAACACAGATACGCAGTATTTT
TRBJ2-7,-,-,TRBV12-3/TRBV12-4,11,CASSFSNEQYF,TGTGCCAGCAGTTTCTCTAACGAGCAGTACTTC
TRBJ2-3,-,TRBD2,TRBV27,17,CASSPSGLAGHTDTQYF,TGTGCCAGCAGTCCCTCCGGACTAGCGGGGCACACAGATACGCAGTATTTT
TRBJ2-1,-,TRBD2,TRBV12-3/TRBV12-4,15,CASAGLAAGIGEQFF,TGTGCCAGCGCGGGCCTAGCGGCCGGTATTGGTGAGCAGTTCTTC
TRBJ2-5,-,TRBD2,TRBV6-2/TRBV6-3,15,CASRSASGNQETQYF,TGTGCCAGCAGGAGTGCTAGCGGTAATCAAGAGACCCAGTACTTC
TRBJ1-2,-,TRBD1,TRBV25-1,15,CASSSGTGRNYGYTF,TGTGCCAGCAGTTCCGGGACAGGGCGTAACTATGGCTACACCTTC
TRBJ1-1,-,-,TRBV29-1,11,CSGETASEAFF,TGCAGCGGAGAGACGGCGTCTGAAGCTTTCTTT
TRBJ2-5,few,TRBD1,TRBV20-1,13,CSARTGGEETQYF,TGCAGTGCTCGCACAGGGGGCGAAGAGACCCAGTACTTC
TRBJ2-1,-,-,TRBV3-1,12,CASSLTDNEQFF,TGTGCCAGCAGCTTAACGGACAATGAGCAGTTCTTC
TRBJ2-3,-,-,TRBV20-1,13,CSAVQGNTDTQYF,TGCAGTGCTGTGCAGGGAAACACAGATACGCAGTATTTT
TRBJ2-2,-,-,TRBV28,12,CASISNTGELFF,TGTGCCAGCATCTCAAACACCGGGGAGCTGTTTTTT
TRBJ2-5,-,-,TRBV27,15,CASSFRREGQETQYF,TGTGCCAGCAGTTTCAGGCGCGAGGGGCAAGAGACCCAGTACTTC
TRBJ2-5,-,TRBD2,TRBV4-3,16,CASSQDGGLAGAQQYF,TGCGCCAGCAGCCAAGATGGGGGACTAGCGGGAGCCCAGCAGTACTTC
TRBJ2-7,-,-,TRBV29-1,14,CSVRPGAVSYEQYF,TGCAGCGTCAGACCCGGGGCAGTGTCCTACGAGCAGTACTTC
TRBJ2-5,-,-,TRBV7-2,15,CASSSITGGRETQYF,TGTGCCAGCAGCTCCATTACGGGGGGCCGAGAGACCCAGTACTTC
TRBJ1-2,-,TRBD1,TRBV5-1,15,CASVELGQGNYGYTF,TGCGCCAGTGTCGAATTGGGACAGGGGAACTATGGCTACACCTTC
TRBJ2-7,-,-,TRBV10-3,14,CAISPGPPIYEQYF,TGTGCCATCAGCCCCGGGCCCCCGATATACGAGCAGTACTTC
TRBJ2-5,once,TRBD1,TRBV5-1,15,CASSLRDREINEQYF,TGCGCCAGCAGCCTGAGGGACAGGGAAATTAATGAGCAGTACTTC
TRBJ2-4,-,-,TRBV5-4,16,CASSMDRQLAKNIQYF,TGTGCCAGCAGCATGGACAGACAGCTAGCCAAAAACATTCAGTACTTC
TRBJ2-5,few,-,TRBV20-1,17,CSARAPGLGGPQETQYF,TGCAGTGCTAGGGCTCCCGGACTTGGTGGGCCCCAAGAGACCCAGTACTTC
TRBJ2-7,few,TRBD1,TRBV20-1,14,CSARKGQGHYEQYF,TGCAGTGCTAGGAAGGGACAGGGGCACTACGAGCAGTACTTC
TRBJ2-5,-,-,TRBV28,14,CASKLGEAKETQYF,TGTGCCAGCAAGTTAGGGGAAGCTAAAGAGACCCAGTACTTC
TRBJ2-1,-,TRBD2,TRBV6-2/TRBV6-3,16,CASSYHPSGRTNEQFF,TGTGCCAGCAGTTACCACCCGAGCGGGAGAACCAATGAGCAGTTCTTC
TRBJ2-3,-,-,TRBV24-1,12,CATSEILDTQYF,TGTGCCACCAGTGAAATTTTGGATACGCAGTATTTT
TRBJ2-3,-,TRBD2,TRBV6-5,16,CASKGRLAGGTDTQYF,TGTGCCAGCAAAGGCCGACTAGCGGGAGGGACAGATACGCAGTATTTT